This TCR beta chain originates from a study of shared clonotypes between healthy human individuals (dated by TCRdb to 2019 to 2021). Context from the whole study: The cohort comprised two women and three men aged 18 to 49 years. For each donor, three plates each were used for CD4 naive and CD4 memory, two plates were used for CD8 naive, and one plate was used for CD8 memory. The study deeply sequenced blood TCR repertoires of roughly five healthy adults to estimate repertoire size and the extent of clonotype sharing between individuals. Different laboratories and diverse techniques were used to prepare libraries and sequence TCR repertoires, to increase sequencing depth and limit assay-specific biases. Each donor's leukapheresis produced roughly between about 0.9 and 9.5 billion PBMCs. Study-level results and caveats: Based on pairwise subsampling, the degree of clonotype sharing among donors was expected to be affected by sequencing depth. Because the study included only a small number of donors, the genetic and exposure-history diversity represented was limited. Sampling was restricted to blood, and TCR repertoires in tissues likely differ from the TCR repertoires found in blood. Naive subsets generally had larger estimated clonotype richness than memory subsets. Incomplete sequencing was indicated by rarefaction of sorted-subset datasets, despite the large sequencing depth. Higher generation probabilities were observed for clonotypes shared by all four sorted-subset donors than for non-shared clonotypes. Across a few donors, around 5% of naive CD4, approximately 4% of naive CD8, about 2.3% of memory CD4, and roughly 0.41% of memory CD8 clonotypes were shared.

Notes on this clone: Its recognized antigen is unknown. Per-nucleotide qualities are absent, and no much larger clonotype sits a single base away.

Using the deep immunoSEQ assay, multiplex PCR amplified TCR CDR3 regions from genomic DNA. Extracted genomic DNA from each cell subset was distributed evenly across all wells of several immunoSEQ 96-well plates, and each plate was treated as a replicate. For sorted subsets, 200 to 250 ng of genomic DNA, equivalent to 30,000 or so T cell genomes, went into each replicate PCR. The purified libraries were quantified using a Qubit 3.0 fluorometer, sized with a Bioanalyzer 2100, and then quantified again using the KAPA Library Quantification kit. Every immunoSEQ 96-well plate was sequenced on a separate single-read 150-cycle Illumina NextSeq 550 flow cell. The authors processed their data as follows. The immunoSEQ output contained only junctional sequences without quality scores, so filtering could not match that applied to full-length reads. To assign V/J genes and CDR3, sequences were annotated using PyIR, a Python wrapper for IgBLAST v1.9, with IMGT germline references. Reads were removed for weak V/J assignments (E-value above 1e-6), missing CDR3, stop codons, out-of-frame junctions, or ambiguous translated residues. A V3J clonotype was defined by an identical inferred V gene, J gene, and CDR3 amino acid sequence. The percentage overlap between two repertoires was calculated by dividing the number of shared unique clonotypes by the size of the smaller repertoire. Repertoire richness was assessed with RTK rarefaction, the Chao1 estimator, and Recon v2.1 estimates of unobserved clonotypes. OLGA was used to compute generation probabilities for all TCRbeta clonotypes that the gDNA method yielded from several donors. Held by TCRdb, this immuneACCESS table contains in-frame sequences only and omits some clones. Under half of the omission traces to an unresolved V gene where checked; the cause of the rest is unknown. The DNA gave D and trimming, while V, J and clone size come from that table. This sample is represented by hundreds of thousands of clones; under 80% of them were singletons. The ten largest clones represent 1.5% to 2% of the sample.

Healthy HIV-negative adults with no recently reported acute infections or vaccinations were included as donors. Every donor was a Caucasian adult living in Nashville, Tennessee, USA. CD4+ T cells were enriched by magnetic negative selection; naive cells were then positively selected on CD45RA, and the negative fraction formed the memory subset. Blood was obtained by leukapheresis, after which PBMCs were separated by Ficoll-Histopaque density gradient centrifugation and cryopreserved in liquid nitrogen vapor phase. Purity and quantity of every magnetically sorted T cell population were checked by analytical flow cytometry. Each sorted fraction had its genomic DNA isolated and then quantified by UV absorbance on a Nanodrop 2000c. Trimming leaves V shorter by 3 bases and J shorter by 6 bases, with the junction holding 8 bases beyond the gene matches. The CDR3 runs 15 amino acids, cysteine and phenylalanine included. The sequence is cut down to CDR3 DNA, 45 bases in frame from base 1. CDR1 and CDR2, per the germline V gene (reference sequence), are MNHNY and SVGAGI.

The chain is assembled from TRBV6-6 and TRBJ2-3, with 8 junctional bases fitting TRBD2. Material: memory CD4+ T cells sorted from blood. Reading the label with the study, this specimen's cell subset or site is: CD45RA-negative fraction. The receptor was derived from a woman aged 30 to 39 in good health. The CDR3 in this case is CASSYSGGPSDTQYF. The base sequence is TGTGCCAGCAGTTATTCGGGAGGGCCATCCGATACGCAGTATTTT.